This T cell receptor (beta chain) appears in the sequencing data of a study of T cell responses to AZD1222 COVID-19 vaccine. Only in-frame clones appear in the TCRdb table, and some are missing; sequencing was by immunoSEQ multiplex PCR. This sample yields 150,000 to 200,000 clones, of which approximately 87% are seen a single time; 2.5% to 3% belongs to the top ten. Trimming cost V 6 bases and J 9 bases; bases outside gene matches: 13. Germline V lookup: CDR1 LNHDA, CDR2 SQIVND (reference sequence). CDR3 length: 15 amino acids. This rearrangement joins TRBV19 to TRBJ2-1; 8 bases agree with TRBD1. This TCR derives from an adult in good health. The material was peripheral blood, obtained on day 0 of MenACWY control vaccination. CDR3 in amino acids: CASSFDRGNAIEQFF. CDR3 bases: TGTGCCAGTAGCTTTGACAGGGGCAACGCCATTGAGCAGTTCTTC.